This paragraph covers one T cell receptor beta chain sequence. In the study's own analysis: Reference gene primer amplification in the assay estimated nucleated cell counts. Sequencing was performed with immunoSEQ multiplex PCR; in TCRdb, only in-frame clones are kept and a portion is missing. V and J calls and clone size come straight from that table; D and trimming were deduced from the DNA. The top ten clones hold roughly 3.1% of a sample with 35,000 to 45,000 clones, around 90% of them seen once. This CDR3 has 15 amino acids. CDR1 and CDR2 (germline): SGHRS, YFSETQ. The germline V and J ends were trimmed by 3 bases and 2 bases, with 15 bases remaining between them. The sample comes from a study of blood T cell repertoires in COVID-19. Study-wide background: Some COVID-19 samples were acute and others convalescent; all came from the United States, Italy and Spain.

The gene calls are TRBV5-1 and TRBJ2-7; TRBD2 might be the D (6 bases). The sequenced sample consisted of peripheral blood. The TCR originated in a man aged 50 to 59 with active COVID-19. The CDR3 protein is CASSSGGTDTYEQYF. DNA for the CDR3: TGCGCCAGCAGCTCAGGCGGGACTGATACCTACGAGCAGTACTTC.